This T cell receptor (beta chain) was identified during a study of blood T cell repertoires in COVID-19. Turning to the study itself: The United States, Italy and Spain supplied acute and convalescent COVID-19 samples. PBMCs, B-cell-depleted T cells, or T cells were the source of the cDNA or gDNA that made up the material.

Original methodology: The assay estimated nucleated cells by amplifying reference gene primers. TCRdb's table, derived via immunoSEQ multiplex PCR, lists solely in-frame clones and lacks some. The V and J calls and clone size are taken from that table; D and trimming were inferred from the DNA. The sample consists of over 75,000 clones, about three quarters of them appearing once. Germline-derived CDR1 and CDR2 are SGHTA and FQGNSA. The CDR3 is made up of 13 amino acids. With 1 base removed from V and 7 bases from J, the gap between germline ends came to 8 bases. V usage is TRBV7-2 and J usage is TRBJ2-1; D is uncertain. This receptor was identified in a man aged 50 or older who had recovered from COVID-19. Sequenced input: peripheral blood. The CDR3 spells CASSLVRKNEQFF. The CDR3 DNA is TGTGCCAGCAGCTTAGTTAGAAAGAATGAGCAGTTCTTC.